These T cell receptor beta chains were read from a single sample in a study of radiation and T cells in renal cell carcinoma. Profiling relied on immunoSEQ multiplex PCR, and the TCRdb table lists in-frame clones only, not all of them. Of about 130,000 clones listed, 70% to 90% were seen once; the top ten hold around 1.8%. Here the sequenced sample was blood, taken from a patient whose treatment included radiotherapy and nephrectomy. These receptors were obtained from a woman aged 55-69 years with renal cell carcinoma. CDR3s include the opening cysteine and the closing phenylalanine or tryptophan. A D gene is named only where the DNA matches it firmly. Size tells how often a clone was seen (once, few, many) or the class of an expanded clone, and some rows leave it out.

cdr3_aa | cdr3_nt | j_call | v_call | clone_size | d_call
CASRGHTSYEQYF | TGTGCCAGCAGAGGACACACCTCCTACGAGCAGTACTTC | TRBJ2-7 | TRBV28 | . | .
CASSPGTGSGEQFF | TGTGCCAGCAGCCCCGGGACAGGGAGCGGTGAGCAGTTCTTC | TRBJ2-1 | TRBV6-6 | . | TRBD1
CASSLQAAGGTYEQYF | TGTGCCAGCAGCCTTCAGGCGGCGGGAGGGACCTACGAGCAGTACTTC | TRBJ2-7 | TRBV4-2 | . | TRBD2
CASSPGLDTGELFF | TGTGCCAGCAGCCCGGGACTTGACACCGGGGAGCTGTTTTTT | TRBJ2-2 | TRBV27 | . | .
CASSDTGRNYGYTF | TGTGCCAGCAGTGATACAGGCCGCAACTATGGCTACACCTTC | TRBJ1-2 | TRBV6-1 | once | .
CASSDNSYTEAFF | TGTGCCAGCAGTGATAACAGTTACACTGAAGCTTTCTTT | TRBJ1-1 | TRBV2 | . | .
CASSLQAGDYNEQFF | TGCGCCAGCAGCTTGCAAGCGGGAGACTACAATGAGCAGTTCTTC | TRBJ2-1 | TRBV5-1 | . | TRBD2
CASSRETSSYNEQFF | TGTGCCAGCTCCCGAGAGACTAGCTCCTACAATGAGCAGTTCTTC | TRBJ2-1 | TRBV27 | . | .
CASSSWTAYYEQYF | TGTGCCAGCAGCTCCTGGACAGCCTATTACGAGCAGTACTTC | TRBJ2-7 | TRBV7-2 | . | .
CASSLTVGTNEKLFF | TGTGCCAGCAGCCTGACCGTAGGAACTAATGAAAAACTGTTTTTT | TRBJ1-4 | TRBV28 | many | .
CASSFLIGETQYF | TGCGCCAGCAGCTTCCTTATTGGCGAGACCCAGTACTTC | TRBJ2-5 | TRBV5-1 | . | .
CASSQTFGTGVDTQYF | TGCGCCAGCAGCCAAACCTTCGGGACAGGGGTAGATACGCAGTATTTT | TRBJ2-3 | TRBV4-1 | . | TRBD1
CASSAGGVYTGELFF | TGTGCCAGCAGCGCAGGTGGGGTCTACACCGGGGAGCTGTTTTTT | TRBJ2-2 | TRBV7-2 | . | .
CASSLGGRGNEKLFF | TGTGCCAGCAGCTTAGGGGGACGTGGGAATGAAAAACTGTTTTTT | TRBJ1-4 | TRBV7-2 | . | .
CASSQDGTLRVEQYF | TGCGCCAGCAGCCAAGATGGCACATTAAGGGTCGAGCAGTACTTC | TRBJ2-7 | TRBV4-1 | . | .
CASSWDSSMNTEAFF | TGTGCCAGCAGCTGGGACTCAAGCATGAACACTGAAGCTTTCTTT | TRBJ1-1 | TRBV5-5 | . | .
CASSLAGELFF | TGTGCCAGCAGCTTAGCCGGGGAGCTGTTTTTT | TRBJ2-2 | TRBV11-2 | few | .
CASSSQGAQPQHF | TGTGCCAGCAGCTCACAGGGGGCTCAGCCCCAGCATTTT | TRBJ1-5 | TRBV6-5 | . | TRBD1
CASSLDLDQYF | TGTGCCAGCAGCTTAGATTTAGACCAGTACTTC | TRBJ2-5 | TRBV11-2 | . | .
CASSYQGRYEQYF | TGTGCCAGCAGCTACCAGGGCCGGTACGAGCAGTACTTC | TRBJ2-7 | TRBV27 | . | .
CASSRQLAGVRNEQFF | TGTGCCAGCTCCCGTCAACTAGCGGGAGTTCGCAATGAGCAGTTCTTC | TRBJ2-1 | TRBV9 | . | TRBD2
CASSYSLTSQGGGYTF | TGTGCCAGCAGTTACTCATTGACGTCCCAGGGCGGTGGCTACACCTTC | TRBJ1-2 | TRBV6-5 | . | .
CASSESRGLSYGYTF | TGTGCCAGCAGTGAAAGCAGGGGCCTCTCCTATGGCTACACCTTC | TRBJ1-2 | TRBV25-1 | . | .
CASSWSPAATEAFF | TGCGCCAGCAGCTGGTCCCCCGCCGCCACTGAAGCTTTCTTT | TRBJ1-1 | TRBV5-1 | . | .
CASSDSTGNTEAFF | TGTGCCAGCAGTGACTCGACAGGGAACACTGAAGCTTTCTTT | TRBJ1-1 | TRBV6-4 | . | .
CSAANTGELFF | TGCAGCGCGGCCAACACCGGGGAGCTGTTTTTT | TRBJ2-2 | TRBV29-1 | . | .
CASSRGQGGNSPLHF | TGTGCCAGCAGTCGGGGACAGGGAGGGAATTCACCCCTCCACTTT | TRBJ1-6 | TRBV2 | . | TRBD1
CASSTGETQYF | TGTGCCAGCAGCACCGGAGAGACCCAGTACTTC | TRBJ2-5 | TRBV13 | . | .
CASSSDRGSPLHF | TGTGCCAGCAGCTCGGACAGGGGTTCACCCCTCCACTTT | TRBJ1-6 | TRBV5-6 | . | TRBD1
CASRNTAYQETQYF | TGTGCCAGCCGGAACACAGCCTACCAAGAGACCCAGTACTTC | TRBJ2-5 | TRBV2 | . | .
CASSLVGVGGQETQYF | TGTGCCAGCAGCTTAGTGGGCGTGGGAGGCCAAGAGACCCAGTACTTC | TRBJ2-5 | TRBV7-9 | . | .
CATSLLTNTEAFF | TGTGCCACCAGCCTATTGACGAACACTGAAGCTTTCTTT | TRBJ1-1 | TRBV6-1 | once | .
CASSLDLGLAGNTGELFF | TGTGCCAGCAGCTTGGATCTCGGACTAGCGGGGAACACCGGGGAGCTGTTTTTT | TRBJ2-2 | TRBV7-9 | . | TRBD2
CASSYGQPATNEKLFF | TGTGCCAGTTCTTACGGACAGCCTGCAACTAATGAAAAACTGTTTTTT | TRBJ1-4 | TRBV19 | . | .
CASSLRRTGETQYF | TGTGCCAGCAGCCTAAGACGGACGGGTGAGACCCAGTACTTC | TRBJ2-5 | TRBV7-9 | . | .
CASSTNTGTSYYGYTF | TGTGCCAGTAGTACGAATACCGGGACAAGTTACTATGGCTACACCTTC | TRBJ1-2 | TRBV19 | . | .
CASSEGASGSSYNEQFF | TGTGCCAGCAGTGAAGGGGCTAGCGGGAGCTCCTACAATGAGCAGTTCTTC | TRBJ2-1 | TRBV2 | . | TRBD2
CASNPGGRAGTHEQYF | TGTGCCAGCAACCCAGGGGGGCGGGCAGGGACCCACGAGCAGTACTTC | TRBJ2-7 | TRBV11-2 | . | .
CASSARTGVTGELFF | TGTGCCAGCAGCGCCCGGACAGGGGTCACCGGGGAGCTGTTTTTT | TRBJ2-2 | TRBV9 | once | TRBD1
CASSVSPLTGLGSNQPQHF | TGCGCCAGCAGCGTTTCCCCCTTGACAGGGCTAGGGAGCAATCAGCCCCAGCATTTT | TRBJ1-5 | TRBV5-1 | . | TRBD1
CASSQNRFYGYTF | TGTGCCAGCAGTCAGAACAGGTTCTATGGCTACACCTTC | TRBJ1-2 | TRBV2 | . | .
CATSSHPQGAGEKLFF | TGTGCCACCAGCAGCCACCCCCAGGGGGCTGGTGAAAAACTGTTTTTT | TRBJ1-4 | TRBV15 | few | TRBD1
CASSSSVSEGEQYF | TGTGCCAGCAGCTCTAGCGTCAGCGAGGGCGAGCAGTACTTC | TRBJ2-7 | TRBV7-8 | . | .
CASSSPGQGARNTIYF | TGTGCCAGCAGCTCTCCGGGACAGGGGGCGAGAAACACCATATATTTT | TRBJ1-3 | TRBV5-5 | . | TRBD1
CASSIDGAGPLNTEAFF | TGTGCCAGTAGTATAGATGGGGCAGGGCCCCTGAACACTGAAGCTTTCTTT | TRBJ1-1 | TRBV19 | . | .
CASRQGAYEQYF | TGTGCCTCCAGACAGGGGGCCTACGAGCAGTACTTC | TRBJ2-7 | TRBV10-3 | . | TRBD1
CASSIGQGGQPQHF | TGTGCCAGTAGTATTGGACAGGGAGGTCAGCCCCAGCATTTT | TRBJ1-5 | TRBV19 | . | TRBD1
CASSIGGLTSTDTQYF | TGTGCCAGTAGTATCGGGGGATTAACCAGCACAGATACGCAGTATTTT | TRBJ2-3 | TRBV19 | . | .
CASSQLPGAGEQYF | TGTGCCAGCAGTCAGTTACCGGGGGCCGGCGAGCAGTACTTC | TRBJ2-7 | TRBV6-5 | . | .
CASSKQGWGDTEAFF | TGTGCCAGCAGTAAACAGGGGTGGGGGGACACTGAAGCTTTCTTT | TRBJ1-1 | TRBV5-4 | few | TRBD1
CASSPVTDDGYTF | TGTGCCAGCAGCCCCGTCACGGACGATGGCTACACCTTC | TRBJ1-2 | TRBV7-9 | . | .
CSAPGGDYGYTF | TGCAGCGCCCCCGGGGGGGACTATGGCTACACCTTC | TRBJ1-2 | TRBV29-1 | once | .
CASSTDRGRTEAFF | TGTGCCAGTAGTACGGACAGGGGCCGGACTGAAGCTTTCTTT | TRBJ1-1 | TRBV19 | few | TRBD1
CASKDRGHHQPQHF | TGTGCCAGCAAAGACAGGGGCCATCATCAGCCCCAGCATTTT | TRBJ1-5 | TRBV19 | few | TRBD1
CASSEGAGYTF | TGTGCCAGCAGTGAGGGGGCCGGCTACACCTTC | TRBJ1-2 | TRBV25-1 | . | .
CASSLADPKEGTQYF | TGTGCCAGCAGCCTAGCGGATCCTAAAGAGGGTACGCAGTATTTT | TRBJ2-3 | TRBV7-9 | . | TRBD2
CASSFGLAGISGANVLTF | TGTGCCAGCAGCTTCGGACTAGCGGGAATATCTGGGGCCAACGTCCTGACTTTC | TRBJ2-6 | TRBV7-2 | . | TRBD2